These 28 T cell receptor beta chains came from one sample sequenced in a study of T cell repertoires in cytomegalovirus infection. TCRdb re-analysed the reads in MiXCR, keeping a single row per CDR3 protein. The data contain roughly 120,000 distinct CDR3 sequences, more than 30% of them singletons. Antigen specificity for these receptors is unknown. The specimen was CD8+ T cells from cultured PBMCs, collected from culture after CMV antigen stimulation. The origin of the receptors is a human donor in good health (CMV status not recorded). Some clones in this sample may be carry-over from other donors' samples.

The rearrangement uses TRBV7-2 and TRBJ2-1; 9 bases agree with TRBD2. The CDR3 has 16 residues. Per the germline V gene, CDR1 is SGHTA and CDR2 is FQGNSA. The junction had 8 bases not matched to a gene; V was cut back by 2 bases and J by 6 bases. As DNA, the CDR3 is TGTGCCAGCAGCTTATTTTCTAGCGGGGCCCCCAATGAGCAGTTCTTC. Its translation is CASSLFSSGAPNEQFF. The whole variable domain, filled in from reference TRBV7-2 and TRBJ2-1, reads GAGVSQSPSNKVTEKGKDVELRCDPISGHTALYWYRQSLGQGLEFLIYFQGNSAPDKSGLPSDRFSAERTGGSVSTLTIQRTQQEDSAVYLCASSLFSSGAPNEQFFGPGTRLTVL.

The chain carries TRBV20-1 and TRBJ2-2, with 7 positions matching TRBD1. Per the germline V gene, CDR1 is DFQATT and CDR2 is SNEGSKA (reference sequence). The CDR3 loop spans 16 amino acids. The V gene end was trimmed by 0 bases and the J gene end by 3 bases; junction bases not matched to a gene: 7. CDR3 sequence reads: CSARDLRQGDTGELFF. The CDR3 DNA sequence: TGCAGTGCTAGAGATCTGAGACAGGGAGACACCGGGGAGCTGTTTTTT.

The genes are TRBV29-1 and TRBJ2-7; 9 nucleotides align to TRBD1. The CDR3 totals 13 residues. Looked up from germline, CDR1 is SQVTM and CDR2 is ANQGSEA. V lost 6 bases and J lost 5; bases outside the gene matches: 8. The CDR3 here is CSVTGGSFHEQYF. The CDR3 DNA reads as TGCAGCGTCACAGGGGGCTCGTTCCACGAGCAGTACTTC.

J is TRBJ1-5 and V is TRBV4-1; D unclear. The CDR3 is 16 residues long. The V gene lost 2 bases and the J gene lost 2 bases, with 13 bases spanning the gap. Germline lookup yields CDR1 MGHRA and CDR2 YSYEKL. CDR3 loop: CASSQLVGSGNQPQHF. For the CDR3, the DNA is TGCGCCAGCAGCCAATTAGTCGGATCGGGCAATCAGCCCCAGCATTTT.

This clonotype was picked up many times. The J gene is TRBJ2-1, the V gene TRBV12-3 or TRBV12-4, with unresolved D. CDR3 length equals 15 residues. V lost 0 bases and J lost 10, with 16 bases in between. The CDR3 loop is CASSLALFPLTEQFF. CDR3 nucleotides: TGTGCCAGCAGTTTAGCGCTATTCCCGCTCACCGAGCAGTTCTTC.

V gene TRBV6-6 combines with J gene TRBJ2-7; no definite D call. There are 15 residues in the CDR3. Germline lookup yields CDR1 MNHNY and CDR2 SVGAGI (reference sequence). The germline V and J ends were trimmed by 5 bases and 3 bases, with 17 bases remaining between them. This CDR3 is CASSVEQNPHYEQYF. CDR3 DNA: TGTGCCAGCAGTGTGGAGCAGAACCCCCACTACGAGCAGTACTTC.

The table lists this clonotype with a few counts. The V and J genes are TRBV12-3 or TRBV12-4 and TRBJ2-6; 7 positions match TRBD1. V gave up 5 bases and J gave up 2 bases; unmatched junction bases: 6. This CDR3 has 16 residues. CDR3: CASSTTTGTGANVLTF. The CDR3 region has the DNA TGTGCCAGCAGTACCACGACAGGGACTGGGGCCAACGTCCTGACTTTC.

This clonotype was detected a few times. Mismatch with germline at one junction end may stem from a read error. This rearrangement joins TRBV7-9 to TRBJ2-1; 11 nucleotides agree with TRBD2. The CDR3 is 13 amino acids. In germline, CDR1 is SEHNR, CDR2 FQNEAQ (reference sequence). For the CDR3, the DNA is TGTGCCAGCAGCCTAGCGGGGGGCCATGAGCAGTTCTTC. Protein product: CASSLAGGHEQFF.

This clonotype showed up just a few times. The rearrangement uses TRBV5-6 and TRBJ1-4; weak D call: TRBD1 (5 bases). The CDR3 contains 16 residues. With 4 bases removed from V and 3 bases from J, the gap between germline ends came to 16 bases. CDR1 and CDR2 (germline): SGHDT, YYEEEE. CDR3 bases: TGTGCCAGCAGCCCTGGGAGGGGACCGGCTAATGAAAAACTGTTTTTT. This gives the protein CASSPGRGPANEKLFF.

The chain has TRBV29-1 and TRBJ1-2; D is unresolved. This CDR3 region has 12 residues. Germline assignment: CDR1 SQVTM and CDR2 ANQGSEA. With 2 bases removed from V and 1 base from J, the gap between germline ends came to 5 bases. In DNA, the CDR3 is TGCAGCGTTGAACGGGATAACTATGGCTACACCTTC. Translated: CSVERDNYGYTF.

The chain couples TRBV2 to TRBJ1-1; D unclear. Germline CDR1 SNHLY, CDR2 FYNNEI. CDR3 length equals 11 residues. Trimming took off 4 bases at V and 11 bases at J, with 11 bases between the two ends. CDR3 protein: CASSAVPGAFF. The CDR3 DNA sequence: TGTGCCAGCAGTGCGGTCCCCGGGGCTTTCTTT.

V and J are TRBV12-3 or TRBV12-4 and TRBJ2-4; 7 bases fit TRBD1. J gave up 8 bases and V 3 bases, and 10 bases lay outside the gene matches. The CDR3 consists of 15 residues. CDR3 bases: TGTGCCAGCAGTTTTGGTGCGAGGGGGCGGGACATTCAGTACTTC. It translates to CASSFGARGRDIQYF.

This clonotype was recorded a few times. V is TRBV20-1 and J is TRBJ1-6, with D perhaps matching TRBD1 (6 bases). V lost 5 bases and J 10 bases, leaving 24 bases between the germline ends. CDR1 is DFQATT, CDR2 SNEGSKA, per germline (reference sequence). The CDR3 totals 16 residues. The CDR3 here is CSALHRASTRKSPLHF. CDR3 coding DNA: TGCAGTGCTTTACACAGGGCCAGTACAAGAAAGTCACCCCTCCACTTT.

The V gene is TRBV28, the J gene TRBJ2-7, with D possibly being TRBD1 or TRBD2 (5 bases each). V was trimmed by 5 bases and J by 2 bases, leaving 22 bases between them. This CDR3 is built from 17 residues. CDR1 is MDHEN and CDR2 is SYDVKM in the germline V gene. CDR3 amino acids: CASSLESLGVRTYEQYF. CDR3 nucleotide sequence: TGTGCCAGCAGTCTAGAATCCTTGGGGGTGAGGACCTACGAGCAGTACTTC. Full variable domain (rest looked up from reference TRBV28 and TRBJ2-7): DVKVTQSSRYLVKRTGEKVFLECVQDMDHENMFWYRQDPGLGLRLIYFSYDVKMKEKGDIPEGYSVSREKKERFSLILESASTNQTSMYLCASSLESLGVRTYEQYFGPGTRLTVT.

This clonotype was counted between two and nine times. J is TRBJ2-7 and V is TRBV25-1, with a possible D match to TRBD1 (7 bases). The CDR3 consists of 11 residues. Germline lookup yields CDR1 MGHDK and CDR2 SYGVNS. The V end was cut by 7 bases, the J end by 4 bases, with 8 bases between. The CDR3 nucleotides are TGTGCCAGCACAGGGGGGTACGAGCAGTACTTC. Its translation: CASTGGYEQYF.

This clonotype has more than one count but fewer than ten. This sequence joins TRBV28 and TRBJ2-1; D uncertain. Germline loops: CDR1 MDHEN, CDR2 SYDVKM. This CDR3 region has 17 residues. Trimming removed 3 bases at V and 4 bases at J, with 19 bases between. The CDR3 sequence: CASSLTAMAAPYNEQFF. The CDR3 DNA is TGTGCCAGCAGTTTGACGGCCATGGCGGCCCCATACAATGAGCAGTTCTTC.

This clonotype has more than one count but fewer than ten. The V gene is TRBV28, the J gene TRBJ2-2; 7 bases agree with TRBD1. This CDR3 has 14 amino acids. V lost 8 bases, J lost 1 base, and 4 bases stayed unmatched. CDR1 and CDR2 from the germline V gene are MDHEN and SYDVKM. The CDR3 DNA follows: TGTGCCAGCGGGACAGTGAAGAACACCGGGGAGCTGTTTTTT. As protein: CASGTVKNTGELFF.

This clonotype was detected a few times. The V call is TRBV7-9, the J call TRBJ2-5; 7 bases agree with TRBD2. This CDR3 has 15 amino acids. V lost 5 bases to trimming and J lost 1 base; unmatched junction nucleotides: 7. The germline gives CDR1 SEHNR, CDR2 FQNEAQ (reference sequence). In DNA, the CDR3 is TGTGCCAGCAGCGGAGCGGGGAGGGGCCAAGAGACCCAGTACTTC. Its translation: CASSGAGRGQETQYF. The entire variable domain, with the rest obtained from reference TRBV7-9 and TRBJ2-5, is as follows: DTGVSQNPRHKITKRGQNVTFRCDPISEHNRLYWYRQTLGQGPEFLTYFQNEAQLEKSRLLSDRFSAERPKGSFSTLEIQRTEQGDSAMYLCASSGAGRGQETQYFGPGTRLLVL.

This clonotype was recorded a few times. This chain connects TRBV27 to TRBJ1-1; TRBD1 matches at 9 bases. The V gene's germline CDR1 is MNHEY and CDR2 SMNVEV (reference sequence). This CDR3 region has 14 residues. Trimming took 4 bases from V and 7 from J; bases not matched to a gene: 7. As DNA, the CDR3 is TGTGCCAGCAGTTCCTCTCGACAGGGGGTTGAAGCTTTCTTT. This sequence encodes CASSSSRQGVEAFF.

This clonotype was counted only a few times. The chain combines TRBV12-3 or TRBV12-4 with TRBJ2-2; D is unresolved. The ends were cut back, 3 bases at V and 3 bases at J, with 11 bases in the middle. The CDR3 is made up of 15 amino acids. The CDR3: CASSLEREHTGELFF. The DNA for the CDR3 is TGTGCCAGCAGTTTGGAAAGGGAACACACCGGGGAGCTGTTTTTT.

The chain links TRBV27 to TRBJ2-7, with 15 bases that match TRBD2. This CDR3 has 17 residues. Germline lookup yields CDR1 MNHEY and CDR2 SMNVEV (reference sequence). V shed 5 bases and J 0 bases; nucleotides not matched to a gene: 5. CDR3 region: CASSQGLAGGVSYEQYF. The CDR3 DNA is TGTGCCAGCAGTCAGGGACTAGCGGGGGGAGTCTCCTACGAGCAGTACTTC.

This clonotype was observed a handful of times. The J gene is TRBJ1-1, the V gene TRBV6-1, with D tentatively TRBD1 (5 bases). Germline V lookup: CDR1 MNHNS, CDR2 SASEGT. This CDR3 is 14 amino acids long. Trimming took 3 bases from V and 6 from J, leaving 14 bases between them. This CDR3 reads CASSDLGVAPEAFF. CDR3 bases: TGTGCCAGCAGTGACTTGGGGGTGGCCCCTGAAGCTTTCTTT.

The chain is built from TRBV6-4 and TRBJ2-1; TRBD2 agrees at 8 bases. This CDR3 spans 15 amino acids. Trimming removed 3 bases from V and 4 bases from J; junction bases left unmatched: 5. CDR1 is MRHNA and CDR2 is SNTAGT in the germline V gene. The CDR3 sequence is CASSEAGDGYNEQFF. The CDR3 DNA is TGTGCCAGCAGTGAAGCGGGGGACGGATACAATGAGCAGTTCTTC.

CDR3 sequence reads: CASSPLRQFRTQYF. For the CDR3, the DNA is TGTGCCAGCAGTCCCCTGCGACAGTTCCGTACGCAGTATTTT. The chain links TRBV6-2 or TRBV6-3 to TRBJ2-3; D might be TRBD1 (5 bases). V lost 5 bases, J lost 8 bases, and 17 bases lay in between. Germline V gene data show CDR1 as MNHEY and CDR2 as SVGEGT. The CDR3 consists of 14 residues.

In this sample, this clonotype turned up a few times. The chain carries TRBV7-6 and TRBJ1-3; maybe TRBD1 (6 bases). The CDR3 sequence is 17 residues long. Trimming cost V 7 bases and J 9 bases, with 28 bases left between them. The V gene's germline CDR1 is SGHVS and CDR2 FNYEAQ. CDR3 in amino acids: CASIPTLSRGVRGTIYF. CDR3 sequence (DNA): TGTGCCAGCATCCCGACCCTTTCGAGGGGGGTAAGGGGCACCATATATTTT.

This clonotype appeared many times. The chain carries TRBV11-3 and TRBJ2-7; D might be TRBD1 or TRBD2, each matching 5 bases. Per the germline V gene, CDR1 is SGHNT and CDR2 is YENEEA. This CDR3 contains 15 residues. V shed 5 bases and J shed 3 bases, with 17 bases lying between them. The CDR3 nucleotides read TGTGCCAGCAGCCTCGGGACCTTCGGGGACTACGAGCAGTACTTC. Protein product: CASSLGTFGDYEQYF.

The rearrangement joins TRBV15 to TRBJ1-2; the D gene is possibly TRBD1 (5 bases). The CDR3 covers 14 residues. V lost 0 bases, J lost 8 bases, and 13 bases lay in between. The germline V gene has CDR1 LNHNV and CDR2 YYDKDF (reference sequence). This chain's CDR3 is CATSRDQGEGGYTF. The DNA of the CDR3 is TGTGCCACCAGCAGAGATCAAGGGGAGGGAGGCTACACCTTC. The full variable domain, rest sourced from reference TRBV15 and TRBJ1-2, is DAMVIQNPRYQVTQFGKPVTLSCSQTLNHNVMYWYQQKSSQAPKLLFHYYDKDFNNEADTPDNFQSRRPNTSFCFLDIRSPGLGDTAMYLCATSRDQGEGGYTFGSGTRLTVV.

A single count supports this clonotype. The DNA for the CDR3 is TGTGCCAGCAGTTTATGGGGGGGCGAGCAGTACTTC. It is translated as CASSLWGGEQYF. The chain carries TRBV28 and TRBJ2-7; TRBD2 might be the D (6 bases). Germline-derived CDR1 and CDR2 are MDHEN and SYDVKM. V gave up 0 bases and J gave up 6 bases, with 6 bases separating them. The CDR3 is 12 amino acids. Filled out from reference TRBV28 and TRBJ2-7, the complete variable domain reads DVKVTQSSRYLVKRTGEKVFLECVQDMDHENMFWYRQDPGLGLRLIYFSYDVKMKEKGDIPEGYSVSREKKERFSLILESASTNQTSMYLCASSLWGGEQYFGPGTRLTVT.